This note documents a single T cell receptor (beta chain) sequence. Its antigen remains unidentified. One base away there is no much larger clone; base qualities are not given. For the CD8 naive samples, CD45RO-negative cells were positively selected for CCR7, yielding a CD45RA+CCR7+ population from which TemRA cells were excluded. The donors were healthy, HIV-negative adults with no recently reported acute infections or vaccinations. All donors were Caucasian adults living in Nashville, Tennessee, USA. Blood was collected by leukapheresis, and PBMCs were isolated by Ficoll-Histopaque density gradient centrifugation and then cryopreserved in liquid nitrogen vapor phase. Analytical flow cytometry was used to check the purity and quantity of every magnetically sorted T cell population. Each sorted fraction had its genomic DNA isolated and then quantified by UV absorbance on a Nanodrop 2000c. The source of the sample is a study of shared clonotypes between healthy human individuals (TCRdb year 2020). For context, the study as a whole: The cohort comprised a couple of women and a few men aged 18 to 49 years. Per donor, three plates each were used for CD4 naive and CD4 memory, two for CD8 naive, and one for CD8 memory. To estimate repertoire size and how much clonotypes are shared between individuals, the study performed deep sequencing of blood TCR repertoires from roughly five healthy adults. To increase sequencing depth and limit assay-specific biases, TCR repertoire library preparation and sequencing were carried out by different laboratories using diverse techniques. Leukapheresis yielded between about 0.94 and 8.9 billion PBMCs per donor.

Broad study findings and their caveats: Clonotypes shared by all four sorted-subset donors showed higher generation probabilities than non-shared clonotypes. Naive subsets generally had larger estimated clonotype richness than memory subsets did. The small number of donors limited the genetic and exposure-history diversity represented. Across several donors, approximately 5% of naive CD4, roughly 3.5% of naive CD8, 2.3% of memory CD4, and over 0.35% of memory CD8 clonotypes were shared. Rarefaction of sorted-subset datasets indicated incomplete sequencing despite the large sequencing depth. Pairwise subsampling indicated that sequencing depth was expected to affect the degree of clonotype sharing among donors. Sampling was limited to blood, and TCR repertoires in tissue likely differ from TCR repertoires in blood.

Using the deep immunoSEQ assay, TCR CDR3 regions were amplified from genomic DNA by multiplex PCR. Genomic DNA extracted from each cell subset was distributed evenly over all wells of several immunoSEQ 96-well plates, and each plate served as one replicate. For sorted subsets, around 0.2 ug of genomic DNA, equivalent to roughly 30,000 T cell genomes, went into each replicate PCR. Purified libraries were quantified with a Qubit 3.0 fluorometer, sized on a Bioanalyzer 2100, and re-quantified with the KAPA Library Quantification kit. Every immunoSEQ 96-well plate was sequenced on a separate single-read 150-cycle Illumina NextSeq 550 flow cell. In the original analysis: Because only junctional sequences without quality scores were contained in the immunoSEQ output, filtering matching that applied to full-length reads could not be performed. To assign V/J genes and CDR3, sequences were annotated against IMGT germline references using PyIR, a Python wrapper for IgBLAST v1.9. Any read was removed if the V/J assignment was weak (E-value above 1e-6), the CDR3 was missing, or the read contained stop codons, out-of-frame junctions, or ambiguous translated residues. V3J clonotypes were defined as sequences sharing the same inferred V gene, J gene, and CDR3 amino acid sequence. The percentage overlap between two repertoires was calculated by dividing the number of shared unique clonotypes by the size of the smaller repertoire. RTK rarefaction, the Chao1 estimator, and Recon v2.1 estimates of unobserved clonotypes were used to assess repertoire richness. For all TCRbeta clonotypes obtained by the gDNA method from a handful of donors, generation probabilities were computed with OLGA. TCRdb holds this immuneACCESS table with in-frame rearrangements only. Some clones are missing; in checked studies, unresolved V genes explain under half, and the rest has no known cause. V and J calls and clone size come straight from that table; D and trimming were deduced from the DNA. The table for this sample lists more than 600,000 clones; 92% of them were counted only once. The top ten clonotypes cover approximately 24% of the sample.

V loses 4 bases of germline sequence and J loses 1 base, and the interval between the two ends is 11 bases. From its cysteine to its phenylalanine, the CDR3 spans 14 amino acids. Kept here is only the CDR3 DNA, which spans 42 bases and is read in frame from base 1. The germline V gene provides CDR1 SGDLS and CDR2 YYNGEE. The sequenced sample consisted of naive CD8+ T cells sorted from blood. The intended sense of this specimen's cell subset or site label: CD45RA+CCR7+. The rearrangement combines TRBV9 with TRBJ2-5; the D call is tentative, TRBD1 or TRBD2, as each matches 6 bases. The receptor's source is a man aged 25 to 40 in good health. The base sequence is TGTGCCAGCAGCCCGGGGGCTCCCCAAGAGACCCAGTACTTC. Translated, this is CASSPGAPQETQYF.